Sequencing of this T cell receptor (beta chain) was carried out in a study of T cells in Graves' hyperthyroidism and ophthalmopathy. The germline gives CDR1 SGHTA, CDR2 FQGTGA. This CDR3 spans 15 amino acids. V dropped 3 bases and J dropped 2; count of bases not matched to a gene: 2. General study findings and limits: Prediction of ophthalmopathy progression came a median roughly 6.7 months pre-onset. Blood held most thyroid clonotypes expanded above 0.001 frequency.

This clonotype was found many times. Its cognate antigen is unknown. Amplification targeted TCR beta CDR3 regions from RNA transcripts. A first-round RT-PCR of the TCR CDR3 used the HTBI primer set. TCRdb analysed the multiplex PCR reads with MiXCR anew, one entry per CDR3 protein. This table holds around 250,000 distinct CDR3 sequences, roughly 14% found once. In patients aged 18 to 65, hyperthyroidism was newly diagnosed, with duration under 2 months. PBMCs were derived from about 9.1 ml fresh peripheral blood. This chain links TRBV7-3 with TRBJ2-1; 9 positions match TRBD2. Sequencing was performed on blood. The TCR sequence derives from a woman between 40 and 55 years old with Graves' hyperthyroidism that later progressed to Graves' ophthalmopathy. This chain's CDR3 is CASSLAGGTYNEQFF. As DNA, the CDR3 is TGTGCCAGCAGCTTGGCGGGGGGGACCTACAATGAGCAGTTCTTC.